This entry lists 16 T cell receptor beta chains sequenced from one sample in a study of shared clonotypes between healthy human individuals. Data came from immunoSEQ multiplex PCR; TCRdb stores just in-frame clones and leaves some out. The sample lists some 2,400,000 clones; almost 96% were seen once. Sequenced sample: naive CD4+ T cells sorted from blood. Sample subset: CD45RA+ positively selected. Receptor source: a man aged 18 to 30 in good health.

The CDR3 bases are TGTGCCAGCAGCTTAAAACAGGGAAACACCATATATTTT. As protein: CASSLKQGNTIYF. The V gene is TRBV7-9, the J gene TRBJ1-3; D remains unclear. Germline V gene sequence: CDR1 SEHNR, CDR2 FQNEAQ (reference sequence). Trimming took off 2 bases at V and 4 bases at J, with 6 bases between the two ends. This CDR3 has 13 residues.

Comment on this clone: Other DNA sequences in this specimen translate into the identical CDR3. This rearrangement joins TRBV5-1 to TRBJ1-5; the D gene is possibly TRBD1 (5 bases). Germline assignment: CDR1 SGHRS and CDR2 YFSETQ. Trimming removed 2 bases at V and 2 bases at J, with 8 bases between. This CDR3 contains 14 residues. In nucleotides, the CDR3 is TGCGCCAGCAGCTTAGGGACGGGCAATCAGCCCCAGCATTTT. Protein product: CASSLGTGNQPQHF.

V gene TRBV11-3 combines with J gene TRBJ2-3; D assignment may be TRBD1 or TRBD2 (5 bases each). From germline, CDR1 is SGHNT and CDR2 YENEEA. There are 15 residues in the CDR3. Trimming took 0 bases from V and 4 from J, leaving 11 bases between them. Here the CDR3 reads CASSLEGAGPDTQYF. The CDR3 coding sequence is TGTGCCAGCAGCTTAGAGGGAGCAGGGCCAGATACGCAGTATTTT.

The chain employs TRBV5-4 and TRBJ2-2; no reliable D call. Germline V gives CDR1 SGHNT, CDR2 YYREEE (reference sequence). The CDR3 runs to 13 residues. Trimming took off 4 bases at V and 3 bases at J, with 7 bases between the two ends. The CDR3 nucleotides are TGTGCCAGCAGCATATACTACACCGGGGAGCTGTTTTTT. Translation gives CASSIYYTGELFF.

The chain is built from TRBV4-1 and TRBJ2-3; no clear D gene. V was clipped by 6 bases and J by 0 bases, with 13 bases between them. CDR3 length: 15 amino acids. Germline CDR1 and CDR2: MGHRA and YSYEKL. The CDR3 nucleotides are TGCGCCAGCAGACCCCTGGCGGTCAGCACAGATACGCAGTATTTT. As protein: CASRPLAVSTDTQYF.

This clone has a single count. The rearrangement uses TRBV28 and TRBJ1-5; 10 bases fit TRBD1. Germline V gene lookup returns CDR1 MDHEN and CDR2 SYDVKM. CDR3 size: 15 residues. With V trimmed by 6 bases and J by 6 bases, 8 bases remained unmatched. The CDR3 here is CASRLGQGESQPQHF. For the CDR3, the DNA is TGTGCCAGCAGGCTTGGACAGGGGGAATCTCAGCCCCAGCATTTT.

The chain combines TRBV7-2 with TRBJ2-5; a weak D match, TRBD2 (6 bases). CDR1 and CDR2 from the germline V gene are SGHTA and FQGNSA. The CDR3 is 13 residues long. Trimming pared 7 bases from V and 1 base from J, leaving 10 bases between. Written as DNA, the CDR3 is TGTGCCAGCAACTCCGGGAGCCAAGAGACCCAGTACTTC. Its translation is CASNSGSQETQYF.

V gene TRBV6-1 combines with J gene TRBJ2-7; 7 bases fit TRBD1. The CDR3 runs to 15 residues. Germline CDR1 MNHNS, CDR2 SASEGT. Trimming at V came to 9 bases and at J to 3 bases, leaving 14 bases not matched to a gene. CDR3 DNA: TGTGCCAGTCACCTCTGGACAGGCCACAACTACGAGCAGTACTTC. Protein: CASHLWTGHNYEQYF.

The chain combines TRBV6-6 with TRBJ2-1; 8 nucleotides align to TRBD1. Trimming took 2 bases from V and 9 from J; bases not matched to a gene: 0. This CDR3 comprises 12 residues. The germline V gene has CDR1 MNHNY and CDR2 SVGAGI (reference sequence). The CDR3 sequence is CASSYDRGEQFF. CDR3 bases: TGTGCCAGCAGTTACGACAGGGGTGAGCAGTTCTTC.

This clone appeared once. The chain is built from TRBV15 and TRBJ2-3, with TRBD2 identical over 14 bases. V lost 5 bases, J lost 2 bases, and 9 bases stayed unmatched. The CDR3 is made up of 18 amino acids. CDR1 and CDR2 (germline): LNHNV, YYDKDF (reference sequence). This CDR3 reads CATSLPGLAGEFTDTQYF. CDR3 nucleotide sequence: TGTGCCACCAGCCTCCCGGGACTAGCGGGGGAATTCACAGATACGCAGTATTTT.

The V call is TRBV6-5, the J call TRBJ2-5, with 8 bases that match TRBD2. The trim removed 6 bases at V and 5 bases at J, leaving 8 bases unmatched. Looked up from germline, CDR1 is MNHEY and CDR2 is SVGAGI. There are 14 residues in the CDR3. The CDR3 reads CASSNSGGKETQYF. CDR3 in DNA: TGTGCCAGCAGCAACTCGGGAGGGAAGGAGACCCAGTACTTC.

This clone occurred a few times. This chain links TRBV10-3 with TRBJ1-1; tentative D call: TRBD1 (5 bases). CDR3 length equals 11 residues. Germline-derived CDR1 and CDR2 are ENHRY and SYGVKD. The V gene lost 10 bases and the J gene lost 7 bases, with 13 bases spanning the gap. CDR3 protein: CATSMGLEAFF. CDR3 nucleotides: TGTGCCACCTCCATGGGGCTTGAAGCTTTCTTT.

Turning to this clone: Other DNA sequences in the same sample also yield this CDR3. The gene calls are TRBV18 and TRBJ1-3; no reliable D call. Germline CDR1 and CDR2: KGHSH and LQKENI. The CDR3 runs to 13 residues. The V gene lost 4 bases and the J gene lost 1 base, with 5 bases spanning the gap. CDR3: CASSLDSGNTIYF. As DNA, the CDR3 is TGTGCCAGCTCACTCGATTCTGGAAACACCATATATTTT.

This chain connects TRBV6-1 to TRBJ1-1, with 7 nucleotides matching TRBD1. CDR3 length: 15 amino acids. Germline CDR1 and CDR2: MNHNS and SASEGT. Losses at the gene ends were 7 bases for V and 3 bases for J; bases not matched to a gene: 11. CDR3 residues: CASTLRGGYDTEAFF. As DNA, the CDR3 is TGTGCCAGCACTCTCAGGGGGGGTTACGACACTGAAGCTTTCTTT.

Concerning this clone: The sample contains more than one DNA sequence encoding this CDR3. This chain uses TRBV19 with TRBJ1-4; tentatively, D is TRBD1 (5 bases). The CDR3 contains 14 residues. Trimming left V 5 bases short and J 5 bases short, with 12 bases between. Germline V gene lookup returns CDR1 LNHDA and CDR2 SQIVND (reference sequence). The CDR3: CASSLQGTNEKLFF. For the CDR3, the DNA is TGTGCCAGTAGTCTCCAGGGCACCAATGAAAAACTGTTTTTT.

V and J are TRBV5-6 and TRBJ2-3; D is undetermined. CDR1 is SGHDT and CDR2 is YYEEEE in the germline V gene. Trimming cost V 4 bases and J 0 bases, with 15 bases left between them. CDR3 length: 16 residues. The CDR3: CASSPRFAMSTDTQYF. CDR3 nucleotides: TGTGCCAGCAGCCCTCGGTTCGCCATGAGCACAGATACGCAGTATTTT.